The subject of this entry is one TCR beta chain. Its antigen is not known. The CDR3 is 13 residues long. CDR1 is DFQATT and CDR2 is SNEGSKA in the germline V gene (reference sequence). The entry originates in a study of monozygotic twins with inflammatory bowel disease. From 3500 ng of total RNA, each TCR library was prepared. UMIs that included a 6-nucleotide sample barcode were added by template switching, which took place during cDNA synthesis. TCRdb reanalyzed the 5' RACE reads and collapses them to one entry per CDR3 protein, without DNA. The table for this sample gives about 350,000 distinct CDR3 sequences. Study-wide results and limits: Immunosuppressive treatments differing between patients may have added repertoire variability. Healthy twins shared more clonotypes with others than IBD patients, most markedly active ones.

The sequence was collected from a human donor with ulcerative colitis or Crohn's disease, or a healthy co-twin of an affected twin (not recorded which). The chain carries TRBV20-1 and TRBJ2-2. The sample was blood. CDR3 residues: CSARDSNAGELFF.